This T cell receptor beta chain was profiled in a study of shared clonotypes between healthy human individuals. Germline CDR1 and CDR2: MNHEY and SMNVEV (reference sequence). The CDR3 has 18 residues. V was shortened by 0 bases and J by 1 base, with 18 bases between the two germline ends. Deep-level assay runs were performed. PCR replicates performed on unsorted PBMC used roughly 320 ng DNA, approximately 30,000 T cell genomes. Only in-frame clones appear in the TCRdb table, and some are missing; sequencing was by immunoSEQ multiplex PCR. The repertoire holds roughly 480,000 clones, with about 80% as singletons.

The chain is built from TRBV27 and TRBJ1-2, with a weak D call TRBD1 (5 bases). The sequenced sample consisted of PBMCs. The source of this sequence is a middle-aged woman in good health. Some clones in this sample may be carry-over from other donors' samples. The CDR3 region is CASSLSGLGDRHNYGYTF. DNA for the CDR3: TGTGCCAGCAGTTTATCGGGTTTGGGGGACCGTCATAACTATGGCTACACCTTC.